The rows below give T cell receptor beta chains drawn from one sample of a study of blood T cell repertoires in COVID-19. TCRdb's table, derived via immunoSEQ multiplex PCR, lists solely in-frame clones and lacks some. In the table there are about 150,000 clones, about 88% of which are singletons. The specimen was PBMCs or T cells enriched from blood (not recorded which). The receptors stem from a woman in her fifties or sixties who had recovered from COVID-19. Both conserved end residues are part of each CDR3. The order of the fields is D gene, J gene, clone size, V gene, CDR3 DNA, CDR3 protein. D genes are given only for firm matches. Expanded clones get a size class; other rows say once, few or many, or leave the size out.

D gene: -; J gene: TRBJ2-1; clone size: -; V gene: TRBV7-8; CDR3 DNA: TGTGCCAGCAGCTTTCGAGGGAGTTTACTCGCTGAGCAGTTCTTC; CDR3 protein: CASSFRGSLLAEQFF
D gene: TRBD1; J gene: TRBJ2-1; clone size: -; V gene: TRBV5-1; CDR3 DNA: TGCGCCAGCAGCCGACAGGGAAACGAGCAGTTCTTC; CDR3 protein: CASSRQGNEQFF
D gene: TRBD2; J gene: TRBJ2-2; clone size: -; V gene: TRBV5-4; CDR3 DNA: TGTGCCAGCAGCACCAGGACTAGCGAGAACACCGGGGAGCTGTTTTTT; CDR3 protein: CASSTRTSENTGELFF
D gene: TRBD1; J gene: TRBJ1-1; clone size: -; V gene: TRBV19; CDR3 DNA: TGTGCCAGTACCTTGGGACAGACGAACACTGAAGCTTTCTTT; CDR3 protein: CASTLGQTNTEAFF
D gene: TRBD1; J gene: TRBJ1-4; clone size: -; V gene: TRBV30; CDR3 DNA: TGTGCCTGGATTTTGGACAGGGGGCGGGAAAAACTGTTTTTT; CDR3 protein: CAWILDRGREKLFF
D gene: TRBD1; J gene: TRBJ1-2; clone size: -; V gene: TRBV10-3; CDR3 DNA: TGTGCCATCAGTGCACGACAGGGAGATCACACCTTC; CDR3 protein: CAISARQGDHTF
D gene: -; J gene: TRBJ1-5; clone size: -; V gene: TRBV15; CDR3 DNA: TGTGCCACCAGCCCGCCGGCCGGCGACTATAGCAATCAGCCCCAGCATTTT; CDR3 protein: CATSPPAGDYSNQPQHF
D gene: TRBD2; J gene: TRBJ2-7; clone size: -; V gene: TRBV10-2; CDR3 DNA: TGCGCCAGCAGTGAGTCTATCGGGGGAGGGACTAGCGGGCGTGAGCAGTACTTC; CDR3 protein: CASSESIGGGTSGREQYF
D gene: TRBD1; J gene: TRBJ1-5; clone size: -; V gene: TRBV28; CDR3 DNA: TGTGCCAGCAGTCCAGGACAGGGCCGACAGCCCCAGCATTTT; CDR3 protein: CASSPGQGRQPQHF
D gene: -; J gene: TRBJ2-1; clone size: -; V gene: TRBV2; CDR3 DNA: TGTGCCGGGAAGGGGCGCTCCTACAATGAGCAGTTCTTC; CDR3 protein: CAGKGRSYNEQFF
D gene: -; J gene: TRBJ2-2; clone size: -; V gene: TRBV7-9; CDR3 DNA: TGTGCCAGCAGCTTAGCGACGACGAAGTTGCTAGGGGCCGGGGAGCTGTTTTTT; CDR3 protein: CASSLATTKLLGAGELFF
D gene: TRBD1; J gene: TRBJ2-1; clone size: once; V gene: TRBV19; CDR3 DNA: TGTGCCAGTAATGACAGGGGGGGCAATGAGCAGTTCTTC; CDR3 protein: CASNDRGGNEQFF
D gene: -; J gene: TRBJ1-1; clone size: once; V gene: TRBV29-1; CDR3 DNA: TGCAGCGTTGTTGGTCAGCGGGGGTTGAACACTGAAGCTTTCTTT; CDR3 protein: CSVVGQRGLNTEAFF
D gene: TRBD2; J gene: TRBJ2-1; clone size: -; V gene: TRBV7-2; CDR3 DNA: TGTGCCAGCAGCTTAGCATGGACTAGGTCCAATGAGCAGTTCTTC; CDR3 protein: CASSLAWTRSNEQFF
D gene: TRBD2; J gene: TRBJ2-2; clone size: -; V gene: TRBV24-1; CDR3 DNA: TGTGCCACCCAGTCGGGGGGAGCGGGGACCGGGGAGCTGTTTTTT; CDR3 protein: CATQSGGAGTGELFF
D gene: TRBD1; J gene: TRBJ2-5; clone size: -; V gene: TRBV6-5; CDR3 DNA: TGTGCCAGCAGTTGGTTCGAACAGGGGGGTCAAGAGACCCAGTACTTC; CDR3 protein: CASSWFEQGGQETQYF
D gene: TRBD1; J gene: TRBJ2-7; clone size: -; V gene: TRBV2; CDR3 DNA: TGTGCCAGCTCTCGACAGGGGATCGACGAGCAGTACTTC; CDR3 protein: CASSRQGIDEQYF
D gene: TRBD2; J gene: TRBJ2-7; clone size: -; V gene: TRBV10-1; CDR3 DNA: TGCGCCAGCAGTGCCGGACTAGCGGGAGCGTTTACCGAGCAGTACTTC; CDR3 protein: CASSAGLAGAFTEQYF
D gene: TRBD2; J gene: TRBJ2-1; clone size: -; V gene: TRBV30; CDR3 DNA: TGTGCCTGGAGAACTAGCGGGAGTGTAAGCGAGCAGTTCTTC; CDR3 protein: CAWRTSGSVSEQFF
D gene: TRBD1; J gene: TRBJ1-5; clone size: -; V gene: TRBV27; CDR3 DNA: TGTGCCAGCAGGACCCGGGACAGGGGTCAGCCCCAGCATTTT; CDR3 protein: CASRTRDRGQPQHF
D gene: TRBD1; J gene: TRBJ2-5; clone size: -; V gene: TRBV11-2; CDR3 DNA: TGTGCCAGCAGCTTTGACAGGGGGGAGACCCAGTACTTC; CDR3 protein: CASSFDRGETQYF
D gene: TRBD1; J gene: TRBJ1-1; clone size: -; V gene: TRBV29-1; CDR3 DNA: TGCAGCGTGACGGGACAGATGAACACTGAAGCTTTCTTT; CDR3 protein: CSVTGQMNTEAFF
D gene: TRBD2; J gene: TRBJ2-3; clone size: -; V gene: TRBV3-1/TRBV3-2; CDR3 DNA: TGTGCCAGCAGCCAAGTTACCGGGAGGCAATATTTT; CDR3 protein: CASSQVTGRQYF
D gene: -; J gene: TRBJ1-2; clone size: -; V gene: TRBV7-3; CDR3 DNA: TGTGCCAGCAGCTTAGGGCAGGGCTATGGCTACACCTTC; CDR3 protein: CASSLGQGYGYTF
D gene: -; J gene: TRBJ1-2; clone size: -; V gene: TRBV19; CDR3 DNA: TGTGCCAGTAGTCCACGACAGCGTTTACCCTATGGCTACACCTTC; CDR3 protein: CASSPRQRLPYGYTF
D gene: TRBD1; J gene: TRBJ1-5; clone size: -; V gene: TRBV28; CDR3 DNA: TGTGCCAGCAGTTTCGGGACAGCCTTAAATCAGCCCCAGCATTTT; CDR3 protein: CASSFGTALNQPQHF
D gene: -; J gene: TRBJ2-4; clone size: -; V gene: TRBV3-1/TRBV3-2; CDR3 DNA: TGTGCCAGCAGCCCTTTGAATCCAGGGGGGAAAAACATTCAGTACTTC; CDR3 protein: CASSPLNPGGKNIQYF
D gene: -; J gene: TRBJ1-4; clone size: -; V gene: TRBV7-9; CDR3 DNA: TGTGCCAGCAGCTTACCTAGGCGTGAAAAACTGTTTTTT; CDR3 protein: CASSLPRREKLFF
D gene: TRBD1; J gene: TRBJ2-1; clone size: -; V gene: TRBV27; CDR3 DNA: TGTGCCAGCGACCGGACAGGGCCTATGCCGACAAATGAGCAGTTCTTC; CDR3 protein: CASDRTGPMPTNEQFF
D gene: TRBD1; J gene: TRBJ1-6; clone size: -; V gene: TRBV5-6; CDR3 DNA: TGTGCCAGCAGCGGCTTGGACAGGGAAGCCCATTCACCCCTCCACTTT; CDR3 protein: CASSGLDREAHSPLHF
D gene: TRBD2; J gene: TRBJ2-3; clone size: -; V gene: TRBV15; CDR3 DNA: TGTGCCACCAGCAGAGTCCCGGGACTAGCGGGAAGGTATACGCAGTATTTT; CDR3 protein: CATSRVPGLAGRYTQYF
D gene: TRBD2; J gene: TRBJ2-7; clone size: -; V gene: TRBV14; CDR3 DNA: TGTGCCAGCAGCCAAGAGAGGGAGGCTAGCGGGGAGCAGTACTTC; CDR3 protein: CASSQEREASGEQYF
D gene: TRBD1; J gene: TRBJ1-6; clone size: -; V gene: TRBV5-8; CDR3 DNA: TGTGCCAGCAGCTCGGGACAGAATAATTCACCCCTCCACTTT; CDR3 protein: CASSSGQNNSPLHF
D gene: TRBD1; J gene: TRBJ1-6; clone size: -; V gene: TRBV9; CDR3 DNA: TGTGCCAGCAGCGATGGGACAGGGGGAAAGGGGTCACCCCTCCACTTT; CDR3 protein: CASSDGTGGKGSPLHF
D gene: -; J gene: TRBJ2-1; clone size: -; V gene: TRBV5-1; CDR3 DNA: TGCGCCAGCAGCTTGGCGGCGGGACCGTACAATGAGCAGTTCTTC; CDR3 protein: CASSLAAGPYNEQFF
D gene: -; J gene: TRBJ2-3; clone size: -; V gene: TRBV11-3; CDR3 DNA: TGTGCCAGCAGCTTTCGGGACTTGAATACGCAGTATTTT; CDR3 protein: CASSFRDLNTQYF
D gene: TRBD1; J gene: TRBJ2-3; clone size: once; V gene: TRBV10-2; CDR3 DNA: TGCGCCAGCAGCCAGGGGGCGGAATCAGATACGCAGTATTTT; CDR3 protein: CASSQGAESDTQYF
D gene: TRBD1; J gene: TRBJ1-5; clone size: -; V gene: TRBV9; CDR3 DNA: TGTGCCAGCAGCGAGGGGACAGGTTCAGATCAGCCCCAGCATTTT; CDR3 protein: CASSEGTGSDQPQHF
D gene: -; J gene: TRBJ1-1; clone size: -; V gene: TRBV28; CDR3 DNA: TGTGCCAGCAGTTTGTACCCCAAGAGCACTGAAGCTTTCTTT; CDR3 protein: CASSLYPKSTEAFF
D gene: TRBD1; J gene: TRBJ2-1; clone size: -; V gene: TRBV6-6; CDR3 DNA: TGTGCCAGCAGCCAAGGGACAGGGATCAATGAGCAGTTCTTC; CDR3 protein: CASSQGTGINEQFF
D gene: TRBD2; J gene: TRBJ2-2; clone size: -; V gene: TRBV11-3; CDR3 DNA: TGTGCCAGCAGGACTAGCGGGAACACCGGGGAGCTGTTTTTT; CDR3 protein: CASRTSGNTGELFF
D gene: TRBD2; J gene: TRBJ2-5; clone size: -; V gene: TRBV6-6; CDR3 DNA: TGTGCCAGCAGCTCCGGACTAGCGGGGAGAACAACCCAGTACTTC; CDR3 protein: CASSSGLAGRTTQYF
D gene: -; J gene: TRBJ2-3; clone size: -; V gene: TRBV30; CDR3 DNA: TGTGCCTGGAGTTTAGATGAGAGCACAGATACGCAGTATTTT; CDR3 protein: CAWSLDESTDTQYF
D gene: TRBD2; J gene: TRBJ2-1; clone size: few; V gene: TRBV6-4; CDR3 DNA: TGTGCCAGCAGTGACTCTGGACTAGCGGGGTACAATGAGCAGTTCTTC; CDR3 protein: CASSDSGLAGYNEQFF
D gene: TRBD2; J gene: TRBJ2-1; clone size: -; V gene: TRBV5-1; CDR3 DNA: TGCGCCAGCAGCTTGGTAGTAGCGGGAGGGATATCCTACAATGAGCAGTTCTTC; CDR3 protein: CASSLVVAGGISYNEQFF
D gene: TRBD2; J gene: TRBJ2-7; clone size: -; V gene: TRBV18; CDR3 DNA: TGTGCCAGCTCACCCCGGGAGGGGCCCTACGAGCAGTACTTC; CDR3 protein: CASSPREGPYEQYF
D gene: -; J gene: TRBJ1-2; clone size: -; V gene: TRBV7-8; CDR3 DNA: TGTGCCAGCAGCTTAGCCCGGACAGCTTATGGCTACACCTTC; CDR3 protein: CASSLARTAYGYTF